This T cell receptor beta chain was obtained from a study of T cells in Graves' hyperthyroidism and ophthalmopathy. This CDR3 has 16 amino acids. From germline, CDR1 is SGHNT and CDR2 YENEEA. Trimming took 1 base from V and 5 from J; bases not matched to a gene: 10. Together with thyroid ultrasound, orbital computed tomography, serum thyroxine and TRAb, clinical symptoms were used for diagnoses. The source of the PBMCs was approximately 9.5 ml of fresh peripheral blood. This clonotype was detected only a few times. RNA transcripts gave rise to amplified TCR beta CDR3 regions. The HTBI primer set served for first-round RT-PCR of the TCR CDR3. TCRdb called the multiplex PCR reads again in MiXCR, with one record for every CDR3 protein. In the table there are some 770,000 distinct CDR3 sequences, roughly 15% of which are singletons.

The sequenced sample was blood. The sequence was obtained from a young man with Graves' hyperthyroidism. This rearrangement joins TRBV11-3 to TRBJ1-1, with TRBD1 identical over 7 bases. CDR3 in DNA: TGTGCCAGCAGCTTAGGTCAGGCGACAGGGTGGACTGAAGCTTTCTTT. Translating gives CASSLGQATGWTEAFF. Combining the CDR3 with reference TRBV11-3 and TRBJ1-1 gives the whole variable domain EAGVVQSPRYKIIEKKQPVAFWCNPISGHNTLYWYLQNLGQGPELLIRYENEEAVDDSQLPKDRFSAERLKGVDSTLKIQPAELGDSAVYLCASSLGQATGWTEAFFGQGTRLTVV.